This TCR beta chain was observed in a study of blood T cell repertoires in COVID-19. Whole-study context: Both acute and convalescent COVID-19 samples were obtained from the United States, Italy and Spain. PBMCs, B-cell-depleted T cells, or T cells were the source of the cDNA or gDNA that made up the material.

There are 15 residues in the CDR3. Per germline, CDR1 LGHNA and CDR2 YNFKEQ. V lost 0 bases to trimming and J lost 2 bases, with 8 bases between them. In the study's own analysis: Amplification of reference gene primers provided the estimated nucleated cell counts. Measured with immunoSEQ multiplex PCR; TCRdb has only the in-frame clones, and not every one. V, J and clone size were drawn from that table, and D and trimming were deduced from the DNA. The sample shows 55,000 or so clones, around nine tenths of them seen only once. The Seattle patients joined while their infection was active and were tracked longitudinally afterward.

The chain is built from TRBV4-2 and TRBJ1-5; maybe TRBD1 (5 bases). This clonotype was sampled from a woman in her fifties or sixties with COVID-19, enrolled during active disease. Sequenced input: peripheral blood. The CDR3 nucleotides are TGTGCCAGCAGCCAAGAAGGCAGGGGCAATCAGCCCCAGCATTTT. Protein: CASSQEGRGNQPQHF.